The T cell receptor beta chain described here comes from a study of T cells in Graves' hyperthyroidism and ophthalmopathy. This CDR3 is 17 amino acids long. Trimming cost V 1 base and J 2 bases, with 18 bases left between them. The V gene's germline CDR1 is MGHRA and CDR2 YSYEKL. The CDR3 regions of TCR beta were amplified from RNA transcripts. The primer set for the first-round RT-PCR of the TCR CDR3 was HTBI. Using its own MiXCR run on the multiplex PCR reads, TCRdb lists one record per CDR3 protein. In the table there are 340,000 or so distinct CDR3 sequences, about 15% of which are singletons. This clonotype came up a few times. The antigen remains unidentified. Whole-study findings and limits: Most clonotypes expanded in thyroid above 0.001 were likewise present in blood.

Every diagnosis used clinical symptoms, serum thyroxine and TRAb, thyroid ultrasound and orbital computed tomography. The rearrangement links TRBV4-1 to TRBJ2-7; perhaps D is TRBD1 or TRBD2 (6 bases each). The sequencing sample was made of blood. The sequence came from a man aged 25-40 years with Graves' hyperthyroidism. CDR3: CASSQGVGRGETYEQYF. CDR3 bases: TGCGCCAGCAGCCAAGGAGTTGGAAGGGGGGAAACCTACGAGCAGTACTTC.